Sequencing of this TCR beta chain was carried out in a study of blood T cell repertoires in COVID-19. Study summary: Samples representing acute and convalescent COVID-19 were sourced from the United States, Italy and Spain. T cells, B-cell-depleted T cells, or PBMCs supplied cDNA or gDNA.

Source study methods: It was from reference gene primer amplification that nucleated cell counts were estimated. Data came from immunoSEQ multiplex PCR; TCRdb stores just in-frame clones and leaves some out. From that table come the V and J calls and clone size; the DNA was used to work out D and trimming. This table has 110,000 or so clones, 85% appearing once. Germline values: CDR1 SGHVS, CDR2 FNYEAQ. Trimming took 0 bases from V and 4 from J; bases not matched to a gene: 6. The CDR3 sequence is 18 residues long. The receptor was isolated from a human donor in a cohort sampled during active COVID-19. The genes are TRBV7-6 and TRBJ2-1; 13 bases line up with TRBD2. What was sequenced was peripheral blood. CDR3 nucleotides: TGTGCCAGCAGCTTAGCGATTACTAGCGGGGGGGAATACAATGAGCAGTTCTTC. Translating gives CASSLAITSGGEYNEQFF. The full variable domain, its missing parts supplied by reference TRBV7-6 and TRBJ2-1, is GAGVSQSPRYKVTKRGQDVALRCDPISGHVSLYWYRQALGQGPEFLTYFNYEAQQDKSGLPNDRFSAERPEGSISTLTIQRTEQRDSAMYRCASSLAITSGGEYNEQFFGPGTRLTVL.